Listed below are T cell receptor beta chains from one sample, sequenced in a study of early T cells in non-severe SARS-CoV-2 infection. TCRdb fed the 5' RACE reads into MiXCR, producing one record per CDR3 protein. The sample consists of roughly 32,000 distinct CDR3 sequences, about 8.2% of them appearing once. Sequencing was performed on whole blood. Receptors originate from an adult who was a healthcare worker with PCR-confirmed SARS-CoV-2 infection or an uninfected control (not recorded which). Both conserved end residues are part of each CDR3. Each record gives: V gene, J gene, clone size, D gene, CDR3 DNA, CDR3 protein. The D gene is left open where the match is weak. Only some rows state a clone size, as once, few, many or a class for expanded clones.

TRBV3-1	TRBJ1-1	few	NA	TGTGCCAGCAGCCAAGGAGGTAAAGGGGTGGGCACTGAAGCTTTCTTT	CASSQGGKGVGTEAFF
TRBV10-3	TRBJ2-2	many	TRBD2	TGTGCCATCAGTGAAAATAGCGGGGGGTCCGGGGAGCTGTTTTTT	CAISENSGGSGELFF
TRBV20-1	TRBJ1-4	once	TRBD1	TGCAGTAGCCAGGGGGCGGCTAATGAAAAACTGTTTTTT	CSSQGAANEKLFF
TRBV6-2/TRBV6-3	TRBJ2-7	many	TRBD1	TGTGCCAGCAACGGACAGGGGTACGAGCAGTACTTC	CASNGQGYEQYF
TRBV11-2	TRBJ2-1	many	NA	TGTGCCAGCAGCCAAAATCCGCATGTCTATGAGCAGTTCTTC	CASSQNPHVYEQFF
TRBV20-1	TRBJ2-7	many	TRBD1	TGCAGTGCTAGGAGGACAGGAACCTACGAGCAGTACTTC	CSARRTGTYEQYF
TRBV19	TRBJ2-6	NA	NA	TGTGCCAGTAGTCTGCGACGTAACTCTGGGGCCAACGTCCTGACTTTC	CASSLRRNSGANVLTF
TRBV7-9	TRBJ1-4	many	NA	TGTGCCAGCGAGCGATTGCCGGGTCCCCGGGAAAAACTGTTTTTT	CASERLPGPREKLFF
TRBV28	TRBJ1-4	many	NA	TGTGCCAGCAGGGGAGGGAATATCGAAAAACTGTTTTTT	CASRGGNIEKLFF
TRBV10-3	TRBJ2-5	NA	TRBD1	TGTGCCATCCGCTTTTCGGACAGGTTGGAGACCCAGTACTTC	CAIRFSDRLETQYF
TRBV7-6	TRBJ2-5	many	NA	TGTGCCAGCAGCTTCGCCATTCAAGAGACCCAGTACTTC	CASSFAIQETQYF
TRBV18	TRBJ1-5	many	NA	TGTGCCAGCTCACCCACGCAGGGCGAGACGCCCCAGCATTTT	CASSPTQGETPQHF
TRBV20-1	TRBJ1-5	NA	NA	TGCAGTGCTAGAGATCCCCCAGGGAGTGGCAATCAGCCCCAGCATTTT	CSARDPPGSGNQPQHF
TRBV18	TRBJ2-7	few	NA	TGTGCCAGCTCACCAATCCAGGGCCCCTACGAGCAGTACTTC	CASSPIQGPYEQYF
TRBV24-1	TRBJ2-2	few	NA	TGTGCCACCAGTGATTCCCTTACTAGTACGGGCACCGGGGAGCTGTTTTTT	CATSDSLTSTGTGELFF
TRBV6-6	TRBJ2-1	medium-sized	NA	TGTGCCAGCACACTCCTTGGAGCCTACAATGAGCAGTTCTTC	CASTLLGAYNEQFF